These T cell receptor beta chains were read from a single sample in a study of blood T cell repertoires in COVID-19. Method: immunoSEQ multiplex PCR; TCRdb's copy keeps in-frame clones and lacks some. The table has tens of thousands of clones, 70% to 85% seen once. Material for sequencing was peripheral blood. Every receptor here comes from a woman aged 60-75 years with acute or convalescent COVID-19. Each CDR3 is given with its conserved first and last residue. The order of the fields is V gene, CDR3 protein.

>TRBV11-2
CASSLEPSGRGELFF
>TRBV6-4
CASSDREGGTDTQYF
>TRBV2
CASSSRTGYNQPQHF
>TRBV5-1
CASSLVSGSEKLFF
>TRBV30
CAWMRKGHNENTEAFF
>TRBV10-3
CAISEGVSKLTLHF
>TRBV5-1
CASSSTQGGGTEAFF
>TRBV27
CASSGLAGGQETQYF
>TRBV19
CASSNPGVTGENSPLHF
>TRBV2
CASSLQGGRNSPLHF
>TRBV28
CASKTGTTEAFF
>TRBV14
CASSYHGVQGKGTEAFF
>TRBV5-4
CASTKWTSGGAATDTQYF
>TRBV11-2
CASSFLQGASDTIYF
>TRBV5-1
CASSLYQGSNTEAFF
>TRBV5-6
CASSLGPGTEGSPLHF
>TRBV30
CAWSVLGTQYF
>TRBV4-1
CASSPYHLKEDNSPLHF
>TRBV6-6
CASSKSGTGNTEAFF
>TRBV5-6
CASSFGGRSFGTDTQYF
>TRBV7-9
CASSLGSGQTQYF
>TRBV6-6
CASSYSLRSYEQYF
>TRBV18
CASSPNRGYDTGELFF
>TRBV28
CASTPVPPGELFF
>TRBV15
CATSREGLKNTEAFF
>TRBV16
CASSSAAPGGELFF
>TRBV12-3/TRBV12-4
CASSPTGYEQYF
>TRBV19
CASSIRGVGTEAFF
>TRBV4-2
CASSQLASGGTDTQYF
>TRBV2
CASSDLAVNNEQFF
>TRBV14
CASSQGSGQANNSPLHF